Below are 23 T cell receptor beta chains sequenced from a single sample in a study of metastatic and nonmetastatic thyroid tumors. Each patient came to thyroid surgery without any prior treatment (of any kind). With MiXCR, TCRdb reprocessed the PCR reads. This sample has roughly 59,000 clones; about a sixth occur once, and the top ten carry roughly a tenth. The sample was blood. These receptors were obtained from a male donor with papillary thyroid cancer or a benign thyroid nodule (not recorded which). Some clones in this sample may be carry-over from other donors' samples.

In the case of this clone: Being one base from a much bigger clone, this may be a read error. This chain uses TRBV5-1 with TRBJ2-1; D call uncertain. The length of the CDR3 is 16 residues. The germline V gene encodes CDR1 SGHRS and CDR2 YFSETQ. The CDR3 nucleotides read TGCGCCAGCATCTTGGCCTCGGTGGCTACCTACGATGAGCAGTTCTTC. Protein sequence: CASILASVATYDEQFF.

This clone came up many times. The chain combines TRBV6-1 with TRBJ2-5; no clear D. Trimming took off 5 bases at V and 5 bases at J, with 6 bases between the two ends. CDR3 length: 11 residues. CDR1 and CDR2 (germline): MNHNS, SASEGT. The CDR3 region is CASSYAETQYF. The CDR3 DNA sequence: TGTGCCAGCAGTTACGCCGAGACCCAGTACTTC.

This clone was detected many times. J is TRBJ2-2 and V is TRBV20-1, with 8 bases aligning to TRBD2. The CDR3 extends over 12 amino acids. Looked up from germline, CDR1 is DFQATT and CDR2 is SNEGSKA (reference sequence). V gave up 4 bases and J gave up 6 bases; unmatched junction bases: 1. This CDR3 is CSAKGLAGELFF. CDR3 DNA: TGCAGTGCTAAGGGACTAGCCGGGGAGCTGTTTTTT.

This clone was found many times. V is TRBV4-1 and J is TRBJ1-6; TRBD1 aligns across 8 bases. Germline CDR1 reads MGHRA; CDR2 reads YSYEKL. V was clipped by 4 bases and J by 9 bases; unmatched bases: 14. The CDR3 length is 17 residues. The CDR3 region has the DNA TGCGCCAGCAGCCCCAGATTGGACAGGGTGGGGACTTCACCCCTCCACTTT. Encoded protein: CASSPRLDRVGTSPLHF.

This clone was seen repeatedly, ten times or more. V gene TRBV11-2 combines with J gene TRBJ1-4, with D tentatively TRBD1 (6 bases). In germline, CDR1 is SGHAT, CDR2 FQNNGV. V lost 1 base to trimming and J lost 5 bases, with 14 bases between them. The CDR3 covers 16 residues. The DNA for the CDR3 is TGTGCCAGCAGCTTAGCCCCACAGGGAAACAATGAAAAACTGTTTTTT. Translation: CASSLAPQGNNEKLFF.

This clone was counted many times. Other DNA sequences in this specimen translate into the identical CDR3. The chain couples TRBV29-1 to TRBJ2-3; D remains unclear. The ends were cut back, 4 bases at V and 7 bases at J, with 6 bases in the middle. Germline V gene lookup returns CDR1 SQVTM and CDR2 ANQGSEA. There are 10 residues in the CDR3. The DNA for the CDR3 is TGCAGCGTTGCGCTTAATACGCAGTATTTT. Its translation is CSVALNTQYF.

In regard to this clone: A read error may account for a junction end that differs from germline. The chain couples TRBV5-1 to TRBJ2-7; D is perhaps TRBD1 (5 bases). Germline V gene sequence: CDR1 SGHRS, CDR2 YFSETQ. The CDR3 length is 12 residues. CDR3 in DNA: TGCGTCAGCAGTCAAAGCTCAGGGGAGCAGTACTTC. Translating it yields CVSSQSSGEQYF. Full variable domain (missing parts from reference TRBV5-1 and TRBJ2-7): KAGVTQTPRYLIKTRGQQVTLSCSPISGHRSVSWYQQTPGQGLQFLFEYFSETQRNKGNFPGRFSGRQFSNSRSEMNVSTLELGDSALYLCVSSQSSGEQYFGPGTRLTVT.

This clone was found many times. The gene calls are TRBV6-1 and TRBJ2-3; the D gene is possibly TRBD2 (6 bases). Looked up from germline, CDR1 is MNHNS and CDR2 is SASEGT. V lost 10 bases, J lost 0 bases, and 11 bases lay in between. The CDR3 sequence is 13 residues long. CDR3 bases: TGTGCCACCCCCCGGGAGAGCACAGATACGCAGTATTTT. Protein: CATPRESTDTQYF.

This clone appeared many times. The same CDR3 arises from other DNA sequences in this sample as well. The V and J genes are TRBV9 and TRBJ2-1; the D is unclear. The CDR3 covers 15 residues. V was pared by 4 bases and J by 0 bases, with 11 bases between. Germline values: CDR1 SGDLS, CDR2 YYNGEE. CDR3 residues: CASSSTPSSYNEQFF. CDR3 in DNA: TGTGCCAGCAGCTCGACGCCCAGCTCCTACAATGAGCAGTTCTTC.

The CDR3 spells CASSALTGSVEKLFF. CDR3 nucleotides: TGTGCCAGCTCAGCGCTGACAGGGTCGGTAGAAAAACTGTTTTTT. V usage is TRBV18 and J usage is TRBJ1-4; 7 bases match TRBD1. V trimming: 5 bases; J trimming: 8 bases; junction bases outside the gene matches: 11. The CDR3 is 15 residues long. Germline V gives CDR1 KGHSH, CDR2 LQKENI.

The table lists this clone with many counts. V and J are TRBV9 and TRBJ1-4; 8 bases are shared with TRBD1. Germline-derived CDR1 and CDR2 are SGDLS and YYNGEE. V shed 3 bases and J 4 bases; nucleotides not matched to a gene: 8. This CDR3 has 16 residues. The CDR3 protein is CASSETGALSNEKLFF. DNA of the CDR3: TGTGCCAGCAGCGAGACAGGGGCCCTAAGTAATGAAAAACTGTTTTTT.

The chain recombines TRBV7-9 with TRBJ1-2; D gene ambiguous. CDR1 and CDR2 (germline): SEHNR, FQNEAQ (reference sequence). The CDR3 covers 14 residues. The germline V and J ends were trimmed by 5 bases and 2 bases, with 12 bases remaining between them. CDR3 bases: TGTGCCAGCAGCCCGGGCCGAGGCAACTATGGCTACACCTTC. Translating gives CASSPGRGNYGYTF.

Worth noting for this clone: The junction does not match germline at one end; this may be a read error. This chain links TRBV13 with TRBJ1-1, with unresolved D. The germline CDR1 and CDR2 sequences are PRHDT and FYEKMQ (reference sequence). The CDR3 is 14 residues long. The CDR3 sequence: CASSLCRTGLEAFF. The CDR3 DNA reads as TGTGCTAGCAGCTTATGCCGAACCGGGTTAGAAGCTTTCTTT.

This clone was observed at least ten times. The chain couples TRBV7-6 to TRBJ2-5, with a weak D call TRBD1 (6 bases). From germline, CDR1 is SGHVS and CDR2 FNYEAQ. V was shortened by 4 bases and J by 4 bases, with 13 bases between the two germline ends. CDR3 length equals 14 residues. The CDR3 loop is CASSSNRVGETQYF. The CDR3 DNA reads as TGTGCCAGCAGCTCAAACAGGGTTGGAGAGACCCAGTACTTC.

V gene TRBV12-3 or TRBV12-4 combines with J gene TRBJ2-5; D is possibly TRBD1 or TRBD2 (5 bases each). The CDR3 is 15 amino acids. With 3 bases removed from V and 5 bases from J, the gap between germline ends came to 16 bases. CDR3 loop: CASSLGDTILETQYF. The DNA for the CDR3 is TGTGCCAGCAGTTTGGGGGATACAATCCTGGAGACCCAGTACTTC.

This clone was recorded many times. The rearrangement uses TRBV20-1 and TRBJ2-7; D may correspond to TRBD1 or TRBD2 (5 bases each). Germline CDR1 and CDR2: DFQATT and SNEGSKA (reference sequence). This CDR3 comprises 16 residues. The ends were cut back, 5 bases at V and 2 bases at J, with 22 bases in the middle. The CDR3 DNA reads TGCAGTGCTCCAAACTCGGAGGCAGGGCGAACCTACGAGCAGTACTTC. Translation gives CSAPNSEAGRTYEQYF.

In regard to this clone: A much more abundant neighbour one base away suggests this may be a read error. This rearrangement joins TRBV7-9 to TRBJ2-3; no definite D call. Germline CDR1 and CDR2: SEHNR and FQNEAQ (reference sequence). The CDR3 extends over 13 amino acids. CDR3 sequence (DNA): TGTGCCAGCAGCTACGAATACACAGATACGAAGTATTTT. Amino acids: CASSYEYTDTKYF.

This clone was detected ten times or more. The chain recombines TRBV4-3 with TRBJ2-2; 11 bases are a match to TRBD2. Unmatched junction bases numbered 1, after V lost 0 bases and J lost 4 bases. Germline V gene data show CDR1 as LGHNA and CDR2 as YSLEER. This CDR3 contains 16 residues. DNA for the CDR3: TGCGCCAGCAGCCAAGAAGGACTAGCGGGCACCGGGGAGCTGTTTTTT. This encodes CASSQEGLAGTGELFF.

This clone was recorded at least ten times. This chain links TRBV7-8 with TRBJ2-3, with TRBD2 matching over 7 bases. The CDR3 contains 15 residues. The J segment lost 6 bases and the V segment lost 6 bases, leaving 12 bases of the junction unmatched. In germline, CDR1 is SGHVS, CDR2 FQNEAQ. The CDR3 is CASRSGTIPLDTQYF. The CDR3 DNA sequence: TGTGCCAGCAGGTCCGGGACTATCCCCCTTGATACGCAGTATTTT.

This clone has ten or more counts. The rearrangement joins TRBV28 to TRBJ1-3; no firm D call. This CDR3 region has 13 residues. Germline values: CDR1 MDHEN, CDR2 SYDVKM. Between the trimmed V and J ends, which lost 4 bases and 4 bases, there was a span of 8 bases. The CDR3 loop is CASSSSVGNTIYF. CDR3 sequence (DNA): TGTGCCAGCAGTTCCTCTGTAGGAAACACCATATATTTT.

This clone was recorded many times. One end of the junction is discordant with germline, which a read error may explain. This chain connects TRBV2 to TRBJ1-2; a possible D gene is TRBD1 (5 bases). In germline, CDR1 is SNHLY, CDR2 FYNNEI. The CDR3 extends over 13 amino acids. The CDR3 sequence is CASSGGDIYGYTF. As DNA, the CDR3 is TGTGCCAGCAGTGGGGGCGATATCTATGGTTACACCTTC.

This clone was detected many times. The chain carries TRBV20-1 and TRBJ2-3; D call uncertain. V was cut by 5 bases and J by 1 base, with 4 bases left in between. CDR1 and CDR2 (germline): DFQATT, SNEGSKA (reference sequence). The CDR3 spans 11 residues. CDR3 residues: CSAARTDTQYF. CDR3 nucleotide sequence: TGCAGTGCTGCACGCACAGATACGCAGTATTTT.

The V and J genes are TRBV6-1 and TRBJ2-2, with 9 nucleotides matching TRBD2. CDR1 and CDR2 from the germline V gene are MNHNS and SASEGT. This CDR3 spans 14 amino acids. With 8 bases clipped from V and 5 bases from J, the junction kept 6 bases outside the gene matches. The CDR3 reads CASLWLAGTGELFF. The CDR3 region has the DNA TGTGCCAGCCTGTGGCTAGCGGGAACCGGGGAGCTGTTTTTT.